The 19 T cell receptor beta chains below were found in one sample sequenced in a study of response to subunit inactivated influenza vaccine. A single record per CDR3 protein comes from TCRdb applying MiXCR to the RT-PCR reads. The repertoire holds 280,000 or so distinct CDR3 sequences, with 20% to 25% as singletons. Sample: PBMCs from blood, taken about 19 months after vaccination. Receptors were obtained from a man between 50 and 69 years old who received an inactivated influenza vaccine.

V is TRBV19 and J is TRBJ1-2; TRBD1 aligns across 10 bases. Germline V gene lookup returns CDR1 LNHDA and CDR2 SQIVND (reference sequence). This CDR3 is built from 17 residues. With 6 bases clipped from V and 8 bases from J, the junction kept 18 bases outside the gene matches. CDR3 residues: CASRGTGDSKPWRGYTF. CDR3 nucleotide sequence: TGTGCCAGTAGGGGGACAGGGGACAGTAAGCCTTGGCGCGGCTACACCTTC.

In this sample, this clonotype turned up once. The chain couples TRBV4-3 to TRBJ2-2; TRBD2 matches at 7 bases. CDR1 is LGHNA, CDR2 YSLEER, per germline. This CDR3 spans 16 amino acids. V trimming: 3 bases; J trimming: 6 bases; junction bases outside the gene matches: 10. CDR3: CASSQLGGLKAGELFF. The DNA for the CDR3 is TGCGCCAGCAGCCAGCTGGGGGGACTAAAGGCCGGGGAGCTGTTTTTT.

This clonotype was observed a few times. The genes are TRBV4-3 and TRBJ1-2, with a possible D match to TRBD1 (5 bases). Germline lookup yields CDR1 LGHNA and CDR2 YSLEER. CDR3 length equals 17 residues. Deletions cut 0 bases from V and 7 bases from J, with 21 bases between. The CDR3 DNA follows: TGCGCCAGCAGCCAAGAATGGCCCAGGGCCACGGGTCTTGGCTACACCTTC. This sequence encodes CASSQEWPRATGLGYTF.

This clonotype came up a few times. V and J are TRBV3-1 and TRBJ1-5, with D possibly TRBD1 on 5 matching bases. The V and J ends lost 3 bases and 0 bases respectively, with 9 bases between them. The CDR3 has 15 amino acids. Germline values: CDR1 LGHDT, CDR2 YNNKEL (reference sequence). CDR3 region: CASSQGGYSNQPQHF. CDR3 nucleotides: TGTGCCAGCAGCCAGGGGGGTTATAGCAATCAGCCCCAGCATTTT. Using reference TRBV3-1 and TRBJ1-5 for the parts outside the CDR3, the full variable domain is DTAVSQTPKYLVTQMGNDKSIKCEQNLGHDTMYWYKQDSKKFLKIMFSYNNKELIINETVPNRFSPKSPDKAHLNLHINSLELGDSAVYFCASSQGGYSNQPQHFGDGTRLSIL.

This chain links TRBV7-9 with TRBJ2-3; D is uncertain. Looked up from germline, CDR1 is SEHNR and CDR2 is FQNEAQ (reference sequence). This CDR3 region has 15 residues. V was shortened by 5 bases and J by 0 bases, with 12 bases between the two germline ends. The CDR3 reads CASSPLLTSTDTQYF. Here the CDR3 DNA reads TGTGCCAGCAGCCCTTTATTAACTAGCACAGATACGCAGTATTTT.

The genes are TRBV3-1 and TRBJ2-3, with 10 bases identical to TRBD2. Germline CDR1 LGHDT, CDR2 YNNKEL (reference sequence). The CDR3 has 15 residues. The ends lost 4 bases at V and 5 bases at J; junction bases unmatched: 6. The CDR3 spells CASSRGLATGDTQYF. The CDR3 bases are TGTGCCAGCAGCCGGGGACTAGCGACAGGAGATACGCAGTATTTT.

The V gene is TRBV3-1, the J gene TRBJ2-1; 13 nucleotides align to TRBD2. V lost 1 base to trimming and J lost 8 bases; unmatched junction nucleotides: 5. In germline, CDR1 is LGHDT, CDR2 YNNKEL (reference sequence). This CDR3 comprises 16 residues. In nucleotides, the CDR3 is TGTGCCAGCAGCCAAGGGGGACTAGCGGGATTCTATGAGCAGTTCTTC. Translating gives CASSQGGLAGFYEQFF.

The rearrangement joins TRBV12-3 or TRBV12-4 to TRBJ2-7; D unresolved. The V end lost 1 base, the J end lost 5 bases, and 15 bases lay between the germline ends. The CDR3 runs to 15 residues. The DNA of the CDR3 is TGTGCCAGCAGTTTAGGATTCGGACGGAGAGACGAGCAGTACTTC. Translation: CASSLGFGRRDEQYF.

This rearrangement joins TRBV10-2 to TRBJ2-4; no firm D call. Germline loops: CDR1 WSHSY, CDR2 SAAADI. The ends were cut back, 4 bases at V and 0 bases at J, with 10 bases in the middle. This CDR3 spans 15 amino acids. This CDR3 is CASSVRSLAKNIQYF. CDR3 nucleotides: TGCGCCAGCAGTGTCAGGAGCCTAGCCAAAAACATTCAGTACTTC.

The V call is TRBV28, the J call TRBJ1-1; D is unresolved. The V end was cut by 6 bases, the J end by 4 bases, with 9 bases between. CDR3 length: 12 residues. Germline V gene sequence: CDR1 MDHEN, CDR2 SYDVKM. The CDR3 loop reads CASSRRITEAFF. The CDR3 nucleotides read TGTGCCAGCAGCAGAAGGATCACTGAAGCTTTCTTT.

This clonotype showed up just a few times. The chain combines TRBV12-3 or TRBV12-4 with TRBJ2-7; D is perhaps TRBD2 (6 bases). V was cut by 7 bases and J by 3 bases, with 13 bases left in between. The CDR3 runs to 13 residues. The CDR3, as DNA: TGTGCCAGCACTTCAGCGGGCCTCTACGAGCAGTACTTC. Its protein is CASTSAGLYEQYF.

This clonotype was observed a handful of times. V is TRBV5-1 and J is TRBJ2-3, with 7 bases identical to TRBD2. This CDR3 is 16 amino acids long. CDR1 is SGHRS and CDR2 is YFSETQ in the germline V gene. V trimming: 0 bases; J trimming: 3 bases; junction bases outside the gene matches: 7. CDR3 residues: CASSLDGGKRTDTQYF. CDR3 DNA: TGCGCCAGCAGCTTGGACGGGGGGAAGAGAACAGATACGCAGTATTTT.

This clonotype was detected a few times. The CDR3 region is CASSQGWGSGRATIFEQFF. The CDR3 nucleotides are TGCGCCAGCAGCCAAGGGTGGGGTAGCGGGAGGGCCACGATATTCGAGCAGTTCTTC. This sequence joins TRBV4-3 and TRBJ2-1; 11 positions match TRBD2. Germline assignment: CDR1 LGHNA and CDR2 YSLEER. The CDR3 has 19 residues. V was pared by 1 base and J by 10 bases, with 18 bases of the junction left unmatched.

The V gene is TRBV7-2, the J gene TRBJ2-3, with 8 bases lining up with TRBD2. The CDR3 sequence is 14 residues long. CDR1 SGHTA and CDR2 FQGNSA come from the germline V gene. Trimming cost V 5 bases and J 6 bases; bases outside gene matches: 7. Written as DNA, the CDR3 is TGTGCCAGCAGCCCCGCGGGAGGAATGGATACGCAGTATTTT. This gives the protein CASSPAGGMDTQYF. The complete variable domain, with remaining parts taken from reference TRBV7-2 and TRBJ2-3, reads GAGVSQSPSNKVTEKGKDVELRCDPISGHTALYWYRQSLGQGLEFLIYFQGNSAPDKSGLPSDRFSAERTGGSVSTLTIQRTQQEDSAVYLCASSPAGGMDTQYFGPGTRLTVL.

This chain uses TRBV6-5 with TRBJ2-1; tentative D call: TRBD1 (5 bases). This CDR3 is 17 amino acids long. Looked up from germline, CDR1 is MNHEY and CDR2 is SVGAGI. Trimming took off 0 bases at V and 9 bases at J, with 21 bases between the two ends. The chain's CDR3 is CASSYSNLQAARGEQFF. CDR3 sequence (DNA): TGTGCCAGCAGTTACTCGAATTTACAGGCAGCAAGGGGTGAGCAGTTCTTC.

V usage is TRBV27 and J usage is TRBJ1-6; D is undetermined. Germline CDR1 MNHEY, CDR2 SMNVEV (reference sequence). This CDR3 region has 15 residues. Deletions cut 7 bases from V and 9 bases from J, with 19 bases between. The CDR3 is CASNTGPGGRSPLHF. As DNA, the CDR3 is TGTGCCAGCAACACGGGCCCCGGCGGACGTTCACCCCTCCACTTT.

The CDR3 coding sequence is TGTGCCAGCAGTGAGCAGGGGGCTTTCCGCGAGCAGTACTTC. This translates into CASSEQGAFREQYF. V gene TRBV6-1 combines with J gene TRBJ2-7, with TRBD1 identical over 8 bases. With V trimmed by 3 bases and J by 6 bases, 7 bases remained unmatched. The CDR3 runs to 14 residues. CDR1 and CDR2 from the germline V gene are MNHNS and SASEGT.

This clonotype has only a few counts. The V and J genes are TRBV7-6 and TRBJ2-5, with 10 positions matching TRBD1. This CDR3 is built from 16 residues. Trimming removed 0 bases from V and 5 bases from J; junction bases left unmatched: 6. The germline V gene encodes CDR1 SGHVS and CDR2 FNYEAQ. The CDR3 nucleotides read TGTGCCAGCAGCTTAGCAAGACAGGGGGCGCGGGAGACCCAGTACTTC. It yields the protein CASSLARQGARETQYF.

This clonotype was recorded once. The chain employs TRBV4-3 and TRBJ2-5, with D perhaps TRBD2 (5 bases). Germline lookup yields CDR1 LGHNA and CDR2 YSLEER. The germline V and J ends were trimmed by 4 bases and 2 bases, with 8 bases remaining between them. This CDR3 is 13 amino acids long. The CDR3 reads CASSRELQETQYF. CDR3 DNA sequence: TGCGCCAGCAGCCGGGAGCTTCAAGAGACCCAGTACTTC.